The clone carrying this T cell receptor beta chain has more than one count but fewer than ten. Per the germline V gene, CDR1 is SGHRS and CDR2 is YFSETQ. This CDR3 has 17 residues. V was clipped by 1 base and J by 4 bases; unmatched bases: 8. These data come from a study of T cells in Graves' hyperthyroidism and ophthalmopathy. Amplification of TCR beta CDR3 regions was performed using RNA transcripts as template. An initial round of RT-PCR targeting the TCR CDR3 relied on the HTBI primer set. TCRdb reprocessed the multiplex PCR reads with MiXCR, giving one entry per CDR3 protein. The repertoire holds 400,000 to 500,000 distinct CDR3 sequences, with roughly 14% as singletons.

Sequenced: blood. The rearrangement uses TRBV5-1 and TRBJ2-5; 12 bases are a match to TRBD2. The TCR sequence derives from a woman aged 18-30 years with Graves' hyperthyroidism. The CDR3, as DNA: TGCGCCAGCAGCTTGCGGCTAGCGGGAGGGGTGATAGAGACCCAGTACTTC. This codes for CASSLRLAGGVIETQYF.